This T cell receptor (beta chain) is drawn from a study of T-cell reconstitution after alpha-beta-depleted transplantation in children. Germline V gene data show CDR1 as SGHTA and CDR2 as FQGNSA. The CDR3 totals 13 residues. V was clipped by 5 bases and J by 5 bases, with 12 bases between them. It was with unique molecular identifiers that the TCRbeta library was prepared. TCRdb re-called the PCR reads with MiXCR, one entry per CDR3 protein. The sample contains 240,000 or so distinct CDR3 sequences, around 13% of which appear only once. There are many counts of this clonotype. The source was PBMCs from the stem cell graft donor, collected from the stem cell graft. This clonotype originated in a human donor who donated a stem cell graft to a child with acute lymphoblastic leukemia. The rearrangement links TRBV7-2 to TRBJ2-5, with D possibly being TRBD1 or TRBD2 (5 bases each). As DNA, the CDR3 is TGTGCCAGCAGCAGACCGGGACCTGAGACCCAGTACTTC. It is translated as CASSRPGPETQYF.